These 24 T cell receptor beta chains were all obtained from the same sample, sequenced in a study of blood T cell repertoires in COVID-19. TCRdb's table, derived via immunoSEQ multiplex PCR, lists solely in-frame clones and lacks some. In the table there are about 82,000 clones, around four fifths of which are singletons. Sample: peripheral blood. All receptors derive from a man older than 75 with active or convalescent COVID-19.

This clone was found once. The chain links TRBV30 to TRBJ1-1, with D unclear. Germline CDR1 GTSNPN, CDR2 SVGIG (reference sequence). Deletions cut 4 bases from V and 1 base from J, with 7 bases between. CDR3 length: 12 amino acids. The CDR3 reads CAWNPGNTEAFF. The DNA for the CDR3 is TGTGCCTGGAATCCAGGGAACACTGAAGCTTTCTTT.

The chain is built from TRBV7-2 and TRBJ2-3; D is perhaps TRBD2 (5 bases). CDR3 length: 16 residues. V was trimmed by 1 base and J by 0 bases, leaving 11 bases between them. CDR1 and CDR2 from the germline V gene are SGHTA and FQGNSA. The chain's CDR3 is CASSLVSGPSTDTQYF. The CDR3 DNA follows: TGTGCCAGCAGCTTAGTGAGCGGACCTAGCACAGATACGCAGTATTTT.

J is TRBJ1-2 and V is TRBV24-1, with TRBD1 as a possible D gene (6 bases). This CDR3 has 16 residues. Germline CDR1 reads KGHDR; CDR2 reads SFDVKD. Between the trimmed V and J ends, which lost 2 bases and 3 bases, there was a span of 15 bases. The CDR3 DNA reads as TGTGCCACCAGTGATTATGCTGACGGACAGCACTATGGCTACACCTTC. Translating it yields CATSDYADGQHYGYTF.

The chain employs TRBV19 and TRBJ1-5; possible D gene TRBD1, 6 bases. From germline, CDR1 is LNHDA and CDR2 SQIVND (reference sequence). Trimming pared 5 bases from V and 0 bases from J, leaving 8 bases between. There are 14 residues in the CDR3. CDR3 bases: TGTGCCAGTAGTGTGGACAGTAGCAATCAGCCCCAGCATTTT. It yields the protein CASSVDSSNQPQHF.

The chain couples TRBV23-1 to TRBJ2-7; 8 bases agree with TRBD2. TRBV23-1 is known as an ORF, though its function is uncertain. This CDR3 is 16 amino acids long. The ends lost 3 bases at V and 3 bases at J; junction bases unmatched: 10. The CDR3 loop is CASSHRGGTGVYEQYV. The CDR3 coding sequence is TGCGCCAGCAGTCACCGCGGGGGGACTGGGGTCTACGAGCAGTACGTC.

This clone was seen more than once but under ten times. The chain recombines TRBV15 with TRBJ2-5; D is perhaps TRBD2 (6 bases). Per germline, CDR1 LNHNV and CDR2 YYDKDF (reference sequence). Trimming shortened V by 1 base and J by 3 bases, and 6 bases separated the two germline ends. This CDR3 is 13 amino acids long. The CDR3 spells CATSRGGEETQYF. Here the CDR3 DNA reads TGTGCCACCAGCAGAGGGGGGGAAGAGACCCAGTACTTC.

J is TRBJ1-2 and V is TRBV3-1 (or the pseudogene TRBV3-2), with D unclear. Trimming took 3 bases from V and 7 from J, leaving 9 bases between them. The CDR3 length is 12 residues. The V gene's germline CDR1 is LGHDT and CDR2 YNNKEL (reference sequence). The CDR3 DNA sequence: TGTGCCAGCAGCCAGTCCATCAGTGGCTACACCTTC. Translation: CASSQSISGYTF.

This chain links TRBV10-3 with TRBJ2-7, with 7 nucleotides matching TRBD2. The V gene's germline CDR1 is ENHRY and CDR2 SYGVKD. CDR3 length: 13 amino acids. Trimming cost V 3 bases and J 12 bases; bases outside gene matches: 11. The CDR3: CAISDPTGGSGYV. CDR3 coding DNA: TGTGCCATCAGTGACCCGACGGGCGGGAGTGGGTACGTC.

The chain combines TRBV2 with TRBJ1-4; D ambiguous. Germline loops: CDR1 SNHLY, CDR2 FYNNEI. V lost 4 bases and J 0 bases, leaving 9 bases between the germline ends. CDR3 size: 15 residues. CDR3 in DNA: TGTGCCAGCAGTGTTAATCGGGCAACTAATGAAAAACTGTTTTTT. Its translation is CASSVNRATNEKLFF.

The chain employs TRBV29-1 and TRBJ1-2, with D possibly matching TRBD1 (6 bases). V lost 7 bases to trimming and J lost 4 bases, with 19 bases between them. CDR3 size: 14 residues. CDR1 SQVTM and CDR2 ANQGSEA come from the germline V gene. CDR3 DNA: TGCAGCGACCTACGAGCGGGAGGGGGCTATGGCTACACCTTC. Residues: CSDLRAGGGYGYTF.

The chain recombines TRBV6-5 with TRBJ1-3; possible D gene TRBD1, 6 bases. Germline V CDR1 and CDR2: MNHEY, SVGAGI. This CDR3 region has 15 residues. V lost 3 bases and J 0 bases, leaving 9 bases between the germline ends. CDR3 in DNA: TGTGCCAGCAGTTATGGACAGTTCTCTGGAAACACCATATATTTT. Its translation: CASSYGQFSGNTIYF.

The chain links TRBV6-6 to TRBJ2-7, with TRBD1 identical over 8 bases. V shed 4 bases and J 3 bases; nucleotides not matched to a gene: 5. The CDR3 sequence is 14 residues long. In germline, CDR1 is MNHNY, CDR2 SVGAGI (reference sequence). This chain's CDR3 is CASSFGQGHYEQYV. CDR3 bases: TGTGCCAGCAGTTTCGGACAGGGACACTACGAGCAGTACGTC.

The gene calls are TRBV21-1 and TRBJ1-5; the tabulated D call, TRBD1, remains unverified against the DNA. TRBV21-1 is a listed pseudogene. The CDR3 runs to 18 residues. The CDR3 reads CASSTYPRGPCSNQPQHF. In DNA, the CDR3 is TGTGCCAGCAGCACCTACCCCAGGGGTCCTTGTAGCAATCAGCCCCAGCATTTT.

The V call is TRBV7-9, the J call TRBJ1-6; D gene uncertain. Trimming took off 8 bases at V and 13 bases at J, with 15 bases between the two ends. This CDR3 has 12 residues. The germline gives CDR1 SEHNR, CDR2 FQNEAQ (reference sequence). The CDR3 reads CASCLPPGPLHF. As DNA, the CDR3 is TGTGCCAGCTGTCTCCCCCCCGGTCCCCTCCACTTT. Full variable domain (outside the CDR3, taken from reference TRBV7-9 and TRBJ1-6): DTGVSQNPRHKITKRGQNVTFRCDPISEHNRLYWYRQTLGQGPEFLTYFQNEAQLEKSRLLSDRFSAERPKGSFSTLEIQRTEQGDSAMYLCASCLPPGPLHFGNGTRLTVT.

The gene calls are TRBV27 and TRBJ2-7, with 8 bases aligning to TRBD1. Trimming at V came to 2 bases and at J to 0 bases, leaving 15 bases not matched to a gene. CDR1 MNHEY and CDR2 SMNVEV come from the germline V gene (reference sequence). CDR3 length: 19 amino acids. The CDR3 spells CASSLRPGGSAWSSYEQYV. The CDR3 DNA is TGTGCCAGCAGTTTAAGACCAGGGGGCTCGGCTTGGAGCTCCTACGAGCAGTACGTC.

The V and J genes are TRBV3-1 (or the pseudogene TRBV3-2) and TRBJ1-4; tentatively, D is TRBD1 (5 bases). The CDR3 runs to 14 residues. Germline V gives CDR1 LGHDT, CDR2 YNNKEL (reference sequence). Trimming removed 5 bases at V and 5 bases at J, with 12 bases between. In DNA, the CDR3 is TGTGCCAGCAGCACGACAGTAGGAAATGAAAAACTGTTTTTT. This gives the protein CASSTTVGNEKLFF.

V usage is TRBV9 and J usage is TRBJ1-1; the D is unclear. With 1 base removed from V and 3 bases from J, the gap between germline ends came to 13 bases. CDR3 length: 15 residues. CDR1 is SGDLS and CDR2 is YYNGEE in the germline V gene. The CDR3 DNA reads TGTGCCAGCAGCGTATCCCGCGGATCATACACTGAAGCTTTCTTT. Its protein product is CASSVSRGSYTEAFF.

The rearrangement links TRBV19 to TRBJ1-4; 8 bases fit TRBD1. Germline-derived CDR1 and CDR2 are LNHDA and SQIVND (reference sequence). J gave up 4 bases and V 4 bases, and 8 bases lay outside the gene matches. CDR3 length equals 16 residues. The CDR3 nucleotides are TGTGCCAGTAGTACCCAGGGGGCGGAGGGTAATGAAAAACTGTTTTTT. This sequence encodes CASSTQGAEGNEKLFF. Filled out from reference TRBV19 and TRBJ1-4, the complete variable domain reads DGGITQSPKYLFRKEGQNVTLSCEQNLNHDAMYWYRQDPGQGLRLIYYSQIVNDFQKGDIAEGYSVSREKKESFPLTVTSAQKNPTAFYLCASSTQGAEGNEKLFFGSGTQLSVL.

This chain uses TRBV11-1 with TRBJ2-1; 7 positions agree with TRBD2. The CDR3 totals 15 residues. Germline CDR1 reads SGHAT; CDR2 reads FQDESV (reference sequence). V lost 2 bases, J lost 7 bases, and 8 bases stayed unmatched. The CDR3 sequence is CASSLLSGNGNEQFF. CDR3 in DNA: TGTGCCAGCAGCTTATTAAGCGGGAACGGGAATGAGCAGTTCTTC.

The chain has TRBV19 and TRBJ2-5; weak D call: TRBD1 (5 bases). V shed 5 bases and J shed 5 bases, with 12 bases lying between them. Germline V lookup: CDR1 LNHDA, CDR2 SQIVND (reference sequence). This CDR3 has 13 amino acids. Here the CDR3 reads CASSDRPRETQYF. CDR3 coding DNA: TGTGCCAGTAGTGACAGACCGCGGGAGACCCAGTACTTC.

The gene calls are TRBV7-2 and TRBJ2-5; D is perhaps TRBD1 (5 bases). V was shortened by 7 bases and J by 9 bases, with 12 bases between the two germline ends. The germline V gene encodes CDR1 SGHTA and CDR2 FQGNSA. The CDR3 runs to 11 residues. DNA of the CDR3: TGTGCCAGCACGTCAGGGCCGGCCCAGTACTTC. Protein product: CASTSGPAQYF.

The genes are TRBV9 and TRBJ2-3; possibly TRBD2 for D (5 bases). This CDR3 contains 13 residues. V lost 2 bases and J lost 5, with 9 bases in between. Germline V gene lookup returns CDR1 SGDLS and CDR2 YYNGEE. The CDR3, as DNA: TGTGCCAGCAGCGTCGACGGGGAAGATACGCAGTATTTT. Translating it yields CASSVDGEDTQYF.

This chain joins TRBV6-4 and TRBJ1-6; D unresolved. This CDR3 has 14 amino acids. Trimming pared 3 bases from V and 10 bases from J, leaving 13 bases between. Germline lookup yields CDR1 MRHNA and CDR2 SNTAGT. CDR3 DNA sequence: TGTGCCAGCAGTGATGGGGAGAAGGGATCACCCCTCCACTTT. Its translation: CASSDGEKGSPLHF.

This clone was detected only a few times. J is TRBJ2-1 and V is TRBV4-1; tentative D call: TRBD2 (6 bases). Trimming pared 1 base from V and 9 bases from J, leaving 16 bases between. The germline CDR1 and CDR2 sequences are MGHRA and YSYEKL. This CDR3 has 15 amino acids. CDR3 region: CASSQGRGSTGEQFF. As DNA, the CDR3 is TGCGCCAGCAGCCAAGGGAGGGGATCCACTGGTGAGCAGTTCTTC.